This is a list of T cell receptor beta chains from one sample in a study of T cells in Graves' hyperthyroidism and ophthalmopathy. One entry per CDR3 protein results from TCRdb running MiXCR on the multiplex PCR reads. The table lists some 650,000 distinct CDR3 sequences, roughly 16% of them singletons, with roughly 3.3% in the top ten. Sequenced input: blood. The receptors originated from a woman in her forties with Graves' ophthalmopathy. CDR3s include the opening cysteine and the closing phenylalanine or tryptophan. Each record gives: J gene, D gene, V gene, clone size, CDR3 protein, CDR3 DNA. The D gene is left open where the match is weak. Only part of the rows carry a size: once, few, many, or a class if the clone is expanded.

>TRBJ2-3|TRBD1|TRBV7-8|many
CASSYRGPLRTDTQYF
TGTGCCAGCAGCTACAGGGGGCCCCTTCGCACAGATACGCAGTATTTT
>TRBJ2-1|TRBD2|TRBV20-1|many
CSAQPGTSGNSEQFF
TGCAGTGCTCAGCCCGGAACTAGCGGGAACTCTGAGCAGTTCTTC
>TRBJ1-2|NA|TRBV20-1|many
CSARDLALGPSYGYTF
TGCAGTGCTAGAGATCTTGCACTGGGACCATCCTATGGCTACACCTTC
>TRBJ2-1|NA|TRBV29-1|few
CSAWVRGYNEQFF
TGCAGCGCCTGGGTGCGGGGTTACAATGAGCAGTTCTTC
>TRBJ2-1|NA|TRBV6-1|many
CASSSPTGASYNEQFF
TGTGCCAGCAGTTCCCCGACGGGAGCGTCCTACAATGAGCAGTTCTTC
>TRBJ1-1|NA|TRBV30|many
CAWSEQLNTEAFF
TGTGCCTGGAGTGAACAATTGAACACTGAAGCTTTCTTT
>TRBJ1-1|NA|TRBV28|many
CASSTPGFRGTEAFF
TGTGCCAGCAGTACACCTGGGTTTCGCGGCACTGAAGCTTTCTTT
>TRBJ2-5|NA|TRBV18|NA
CASSPRSGQETQYF
TGTGCCAGCTCACCAAGAAGCGGCCAAGAGACCCAGTACTTC
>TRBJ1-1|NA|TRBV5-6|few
CASSQDTVNEAFF
TGTGCCAGCAGCCAGGACACCGTAAATGAAGCTTTCTTT
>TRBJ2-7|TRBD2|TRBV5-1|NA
CASSWGLAQEGYEQYF
TGCGCCAGCAGCTGGGGACTAGCGCAGGAGGGCTACGAGCAGTACTTC
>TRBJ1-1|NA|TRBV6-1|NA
CTSRTIGNTEAFF
TGTACCAGCAGAACCATAGGCAACACTGAAGCTTTCTTT
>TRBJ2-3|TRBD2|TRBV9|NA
CASSVTSGGAFDTQYF
TGTGCCAGCAGCGTAACTAGCGGGGGGGCCTTTGATACGCAGTATTTT
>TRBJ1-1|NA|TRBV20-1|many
CSARSLGWTEAFF
TGCAGTGCTAGGTCCCTGGGATGGACTGAAGCTTTCTTT
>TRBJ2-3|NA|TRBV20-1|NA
CSATVAAERTDTQYF
TGCAGTGCTACCGTGGCGGCCGAGAGGACAGATACGCAGTATTTT
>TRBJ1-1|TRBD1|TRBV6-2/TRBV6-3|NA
CASSRDRGLGEAFF
TGTGCCAGCAGCCGGGACAGGGGGCTTGGTGAAGCTTTCTTT
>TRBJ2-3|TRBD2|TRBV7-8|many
CASSFRTGTRAPDTQYF
TGTGCCAGCAGCTTTAGGACCGGGACTAGGGCCCCAGATACGCAGTATTTT
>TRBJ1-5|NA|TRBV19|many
CASSVGRDQPQHF
TGTGCCAGTAGTGTGGGTCGAGATCAGCCCCAGCATTTT
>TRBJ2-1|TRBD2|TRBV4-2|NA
CASSLEIGLAGGYNEQFF
TGTGCCAGCAGCCTAGAAATAGGACTAGCGGGGGGGTACAATGAGCAGTTCTTC
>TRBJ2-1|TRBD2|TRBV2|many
CASSEASGRGDNEQFF
TGTGCCAGCAGTGAGGCTAGCGGGAGAGGGGACAATGAGCAGTTCTTC
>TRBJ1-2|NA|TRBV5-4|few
CASSLGDIYGYTF
TGTGCCAGCAGTTTGGGGGATATCTATGGCTACACCTTC
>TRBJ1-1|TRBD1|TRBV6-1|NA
CASSDNPGQGDTEAFF
TGTGCCAGCAGTGACAATCCGGGACAGGGGGACACTGAAGCTTTCTTT
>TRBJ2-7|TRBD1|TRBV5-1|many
CASSFWTGGHYEQYF
TGCGCCAGCAGCTTCTGGACAGGGGGCCACTACGAGCAGTACTTC
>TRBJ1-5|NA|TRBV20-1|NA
CSARNPSLTQHF
TGCAGTGCTAGAAACCCAAGTCTGACCCAGCATTTT
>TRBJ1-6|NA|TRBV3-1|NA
CASGQYSPLHF
TGTGCCTCCGGGCAATATTCACCCCTCCACTTT
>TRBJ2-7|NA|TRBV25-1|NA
CASSELSDNSGEQYF
TGTGCCAGCAGTGAATTATCGGACAATTCCGGAGAGCAGTACTTC
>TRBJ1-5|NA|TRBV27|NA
CASSLSAGPHYQPQHF
TGTGCCAGCAGTTTATCAGCAGGTCCCCACTATCAGCCCCAGCATTTT
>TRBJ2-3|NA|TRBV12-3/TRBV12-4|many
CASSLRDSTDTQYF
TGTGCCAGCAGTTTACGGGACAGCACAGATACGCAGTATTTT
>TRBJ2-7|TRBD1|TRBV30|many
CAWSYAGTGTYEQYF
TGTGCCTGGAGTTATGCTGGGACAGGGACCTACGAGCAGTACTTC
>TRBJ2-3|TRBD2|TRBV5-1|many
CASSLAERSGGTDTQYF
TGCGCCAGCAGCTTGGCCGAAAGGAGCGGGGGGACAGATACGCAGTATTTT
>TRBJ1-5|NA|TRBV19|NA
CASSIRNQPQHF
TGTGCCAGTAGTATACGGAATCAGCCCCAGCATTTT
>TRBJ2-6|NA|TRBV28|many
CASSFSPSILGGANVLTF
TGTGCCAGCAGTTTCTCTCCCTCTATCCTGGGTGGGGCCAACGTCCTGACTTTC
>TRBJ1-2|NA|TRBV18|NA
CASSLDRYPNYGYTF
TGTGCCAGCTCACTAGACCGCTACCCTAACTATGGCTACACCTTC
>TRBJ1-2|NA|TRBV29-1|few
CSVGTSEGYTF
TGCAGCGTGGGGACATCCGAGGGCTACACCTTC
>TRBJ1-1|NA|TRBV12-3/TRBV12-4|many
CASSLAILGPQGRAFF
TGTGCCAGCAGTTTAGCCATACTAGGGCCCCAGGGCCGGGCTTTCTTT
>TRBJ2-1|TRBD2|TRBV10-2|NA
CASSETHPSGAYNEQFF
TGCGCCAGCAGTGAGACCCATCCTAGCGGGGCCTACAATGAGCAGTTCTTC
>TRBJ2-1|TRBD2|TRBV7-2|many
CAGRTSGYNEQFF
TGTGCCGGGCGGACTAGCGGTTATAATGAGCAGTTCTTC
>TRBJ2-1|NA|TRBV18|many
CASSHPGEYNEQFF
TGTGCCAGCTCACATCCCGGTGAATACAATGAGCAGTTCTTC
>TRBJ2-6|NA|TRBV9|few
CASQPTGGFISGANVLTF
TGTGCCAGCCAGCCAACGGGCGGATTCATCTCTGGGGCCAACGTCCTGACTTTC
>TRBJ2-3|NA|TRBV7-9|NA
CAKRGSGLTRTDTQYF
TGTGCCAAGAGGGGTAGCGGACTCACTCGCACAGATACGCAGTATTTT
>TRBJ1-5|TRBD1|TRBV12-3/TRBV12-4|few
CASSSTGGRKPQHF
TGTGCCAGCAGTTCTACAGGGGGTAGGAAGCCCCAGCATTTT
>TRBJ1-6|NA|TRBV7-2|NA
CASSLGPSGDSPLHF
TGTGCCAGCAGCTTAGGACCATCGGGGGATTCACCCCTCCACTTT
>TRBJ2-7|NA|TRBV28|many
CASSLLYEQYF
TGTGCCAGCAGTCTATTATACGAGCAGTACTTC
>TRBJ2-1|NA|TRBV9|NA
CASSSRPGNEQFF
TGTGCCAGCAGCAGCCGTCCAGGTAATGAGCAGTTCTTC